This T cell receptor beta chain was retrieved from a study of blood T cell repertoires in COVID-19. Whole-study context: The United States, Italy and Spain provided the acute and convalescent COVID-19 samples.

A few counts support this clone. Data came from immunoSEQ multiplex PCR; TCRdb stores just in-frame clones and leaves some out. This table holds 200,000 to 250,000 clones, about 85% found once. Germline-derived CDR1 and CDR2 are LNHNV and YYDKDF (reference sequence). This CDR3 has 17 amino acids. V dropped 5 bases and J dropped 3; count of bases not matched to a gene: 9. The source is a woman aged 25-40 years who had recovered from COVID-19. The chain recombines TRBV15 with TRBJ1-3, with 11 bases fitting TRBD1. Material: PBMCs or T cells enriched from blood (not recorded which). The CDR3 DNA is TGTGCCACCAGCCCCCGGTTGGGACAGGGGGTTGGAAACACCATATATTTT. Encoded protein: CATSPRLGQGVGNTIYF.